Shown below are 20 T cell receptor beta chains from a single sample sequenced in a study of T cells after yellow fever vaccination. MiXCR, run by TCRdb on the 5' RACE reads, gives a single entry per CDR3 protein. Of hundreds of thousands of distinct CDR3 sequences detected, roughly a sixth appear once; the ten largest clones hold 17%. The starting material was PBMCs, obtained roughly 5 days after the first yellow fever vaccination. These receptors originate from a man aged 18-30 years who received the YFV17D yellow fever vaccine.

This clonotype was detected ten times or more. The V and J genes are TRBV10-3 and TRBJ1-5; TRBD1 aligns across 10 bases. Unmatched junction bases numbered 6, after V lost 2 bases and J lost 8 bases. Looked up from germline, CDR1 is ENHRY and CDR2 is SYGVKD. The CDR3 is 15 residues long. The CDR3: CAISERGTGVEPQHF. The DNA of the CDR3 is TGTGCCATCAGTGAGAGGGGGACAGGGGTTGAGCCCCAGCATTTT.

This clonotype was found a few times. The chain uses TRBV4-3 and TRBJ2-3; D is possibly TRBD2 (6 bases). V was clipped by 4 bases and J by 7 bases, with 15 bases between them. The CDR3 length is 14 residues. CDR1 and CDR2 (germline): LGHNA, YSLEER. CDR3 sequence reads: CASSPGTGPNTQYF. CDR3 coding DNA: TGCGCCAGCAGCCCCGGGACTGGCCCCAATACGCAGTATTTT.

The chain carries TRBV20-1 and TRBJ1-4; no definite D call. Germline assignment: CDR1 DFQATT and CDR2 SNEGSKA (reference sequence). V was trimmed by 4 bases and J by 5 bases, leaving 17 bases between them. This CDR3 spans 15 amino acids. The CDR3 bases are TGCAGTGCTATTATCTCCCGGTCCGCGAATGAAAAACTGTTTTTT. This gives the protein CSAIISRSANEKLFF.

This clonotype was counted a few times. The chain is built from TRBV20-1 and TRBJ1-1; maybe TRBD1 (5 bases). This CDR3 comprises 14 residues. The V end was cut by 1 base, the J end by 4 bases, with 13 bases between. Germline V gene lookup returns CDR1 DFQATT and CDR2 SNEGSKA (reference sequence). In DNA form, the CDR3 reads TGCAGTGCTAGAGCTCGGGACGCCGGCACTGAAGCTTTCTTT. This encodes CSARARDAGTEAFF.

This rearrangement joins TRBV12-3 or TRBV12-4 to TRBJ1-4; no definite D call. The CDR3 has 15 residues. Trimming took off 5 bases at V and 0 bases at J, with 10 bases between the two ends. The CDR3 DNA follows: TGTGCCAGCAGTCGGGCTGATGCAACTAATGAAAAACTGTTTTTT. Translation: CASSRADATNEKLFF.

The J gene is TRBJ2-7, the V gene TRBV28, with D possibly matching TRBD2 (7 bases). V lost 3 bases, J lost 12 bases, and 24 bases lay in between. In germline, CDR1 is MDHEN, CDR2 SYDVKM. The CDR3 sequence is 15 residues long. The CDR3 bases are TGTGCCAGCAGTTTGGGGGGGGGCCGTAATCGTCGGCTGTACGTC. It codes for CASSLGGGRNRRLYV.

The V gene is TRBV2, the J gene TRBJ2-3; no firm D call. From germline, CDR1 is SNHLY and CDR2 FYNNEI. The CDR3 totals 14 residues. The V end was cut by 3 bases, the J end by 2 bases, with 9 bases between. CDR3 sequence (DNA): TGTGCCAGCAGTGAGTTGCATTCCACAGATACGCAGTATTTT. Its protein is CASSELHSTDTQYF.

The chain combines TRBV12-3 or TRBV12-4 with TRBJ1-1; no clear D. Trimming stripped 1 base from V and 1 base from J, with 13 bases between. This CDR3 is 16 amino acids long. This CDR3 is CASSLEILGGNTEAFF. The CDR3 DNA sequence: TGTGCCAGCAGTTTAGAGATTCTAGGAGGGAACACTGAAGCTTTCTTT.

The DNA of the CDR3 is TGTGCCAGCAGTGGAAACGGATTAAGCTCCTACGAGCAGTACGTC. Translating gives CASSGNGLSSYEQYV. This sequence joins TRBV2 and TRBJ2-7; D gene unclear. This CDR3 has 15 residues. Trimming cost V 4 bases and J 0 bases, with 13 bases left between them. Per the germline V gene, CDR1 is SNHLY and CDR2 is FYNNEI.

This clonotype was detected ten times or more. The J gene is TRBJ2-7, the V gene TRBV6-5; tentatively, D is TRBD2 (5 bases). V shed 2 bases and J shed 4 bases, with 15 bases lying between them. Germline-derived CDR1 and CDR2 are MNHEY and SVGAGI. The CDR3 extends over 15 amino acids. The CDR3 sequence is CASSYRTGYSYEQYV. CDR3 coding DNA: TGTGCCAGCAGTTACCGGACTGGCTATTCTTACGAGCAGTACGTC.

V is TRBV6-2 or TRBV6-3 and J is TRBJ1-2; 7 nucleotides agree with TRBD1. J lost 6 bases, V lost 8 bases, and 18 bases had no gene match. Germline-derived CDR1 and CDR2 are MNHEY and SVGEGT. This CDR3 region has 16 residues. The CDR3 sequence is CASSHTPRTGPDGYTF. CDR3 coding DNA: TGTGCCAGCTCCCACACCCCGAGGACAGGACCGGATGGCTACACCTTC.

The sample holds a few counts of this clonotype. The CDR3 protein is CSASGRWSDTDTQYF. The CDR3 bases are TGCAGTGCTAGTGGGAGATGGTCGGACACAGATACGCAGTATTTT. The rearrangement uses TRBV20-1 and TRBJ2-3; D is possibly TRBD2 (5 bases). The germline CDR1 and CDR2 sequences are DFQATT and SNEGSKA (reference sequence). Trimming removed 3 bases at V and 2 bases at J, with 15 bases between. This CDR3 is built from 15 residues.

V usage is TRBV2 and J usage is TRBJ2-1; 10 bases align to TRBD2. CDR1 SNHLY and CDR2 FYNNEI come from the germline V gene. CDR3 length: 14 residues. V was clipped by 6 bases and J by 4 bases; unmatched bases: 3. The CDR3 DNA sequence: TGTGCCAGCAGGCGGACTAGCGGTTACAATGAGCAGTTCTTC. Its translation is CASRRTSGYNEQFF.

On this clonotype itself: The junction departs from the called germline gene at one end, perhaps through a read error. This chain connects TRBV14 to TRBJ2-5; D is unresolved. The CDR3 has 14 residues. Germline V gene data show CDR1 as SGHDN and CDR2 as FVKESK. The CDR3 loop reads CASSHDIFQEIQYF. Written as DNA, the CDR3 is TGTGCCAGCAGCCATGACATCTTCCAAGAGATCCAGTACTTC.

This chain uses TRBV19 with TRBJ1-5, with D possibly matching TRBD1 (5 bases). CDR1 LNHDA and CDR2 SQIVND come from the germline V gene (reference sequence). The ends were cut back, 5 bases at V and 6 bases at J, with 17 bases in the middle. This CDR3 is built from 15 residues. The CDR3 coding sequence is TGTGCCAGTAGTGAACAGGTAGGGCCTGGTCAGCCCCAGCATTTT. It encodes CASSEQVGPGQPQHF.

This clonotype has just a few counts. This chain joins TRBV7-6 and TRBJ1-4; D gene unclear. Germline V gene sequence: CDR1 SGHVS, CDR2 FNYEAQ. The CDR3 has 17 amino acids. Trimming pared 1 base from V and 4 bases from J, leaving 16 bases between. The DNA of the CDR3 is TGTGCCAGCAGCTTAGAGTCGGCAGGTCGGGGTAATGAAAAACTGTTTTTT. Protein product: CASSLESAGRGNEKLFF.

This clonotype was counted only a few times. J is TRBJ2-1 and V is TRBV12-3 or TRBV12-4, with D possibly TRBD1 on 6 matching bases. The CDR3 has 12 amino acids. V was clipped by 6 bases and J by 9 bases, with 12 bases between them. As DNA, the CDR3 is TGTGCCAGCAGCACACAGGGTTTTGAGCAGTTCTTC. Its protein is CASSTQGFEQFF.

The rearrangement uses TRBV5-1 and TRBJ1-4; the match to TRBD1 covers 9 bases. With V trimmed by 4 bases and J by 0 bases, 7 bases remained unmatched. The length of the CDR3 is 17 residues. The germline V gene encodes CDR1 SGHRS and CDR2 YFSETQ. CDR3 loop: CASSRGQGLPTNEKLFF. The CDR3 DNA reads as TGCGCCAGCAGCCGCGGACAGGGGCTCCCAACTAATGAAAAACTGTTTTTT.

This clonotype was seen only a few times. The V call is TRBV30, the J call TRBJ1-1; D not resolved. The V and J ends lost 4 bases and 11 bases respectively, with 20 bases between them. The germline V gene encodes CDR1 GTSNPN and CDR2 SVGIG (reference sequence). The CDR3 spans 13 residues. The CDR3 sequence is CAWTSDGPREAFF. The CDR3 bases are TGTGCCTGGACTTCGGATGGGCCCCGGGAGGCTTTCTTT.

The chain carries TRBV20-1 and TRBJ2-1, with 9 nucleotides matching TRBD2. Per germline, CDR1 DFQATT and CDR2 SNEGSKA (reference sequence). The CDR3 consists of 12 residues. The V and J ends lost 5 bases and 8 bases, in that order; junction bases with no gene match: 4. The CDR3 loop is CSARRGGDEQFF. DNA for the CDR3: TGCAGTGCTCGGCGGGGGGGGGATGAGCAGTTCTTC.